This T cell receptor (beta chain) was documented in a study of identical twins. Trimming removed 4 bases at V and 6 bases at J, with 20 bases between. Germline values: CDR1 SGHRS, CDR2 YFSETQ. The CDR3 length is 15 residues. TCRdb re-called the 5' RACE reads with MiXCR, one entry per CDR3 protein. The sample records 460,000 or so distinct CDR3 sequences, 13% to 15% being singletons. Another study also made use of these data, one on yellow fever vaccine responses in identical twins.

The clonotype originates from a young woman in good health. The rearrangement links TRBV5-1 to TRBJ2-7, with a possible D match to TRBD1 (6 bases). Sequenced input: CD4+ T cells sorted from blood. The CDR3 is CASSPRQASVGEQYF. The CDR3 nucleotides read TGCGCCAGCAGCCCAAGACAGGCTTCTGTGGGCGAGCAGTACTTC.